Below are 2 T cell receptor beta chains sequenced from a single sample in a study of blood T cell repertoires in COVID-19. TCRdb's copy holds only in-frame clones and misses some; the assay was immunoSEQ multiplex PCR. The sample contains roughly 30,000 clones, 85% to 95% of which appear only once. The sequenced material came from peripheral blood. These receptors all stem from a woman in her sixties or seventies with COVID-19, enrolled during active disease.

The CDR3 region has the DNA TGTGCCAGCAGTCCCCTTAGCAACACCGGGGAGCTGTTTTTT. Its translation is CASSPLSNTGELFF. The rearrangement links TRBV6-6 to TRBJ2-2, with D uncertain. Germline lookup yields CDR1 MNHNY and CDR2 SVGAGI (reference sequence). The V and J ends lost 5 bases and 2 bases respectively, with 9 bases between them. This CDR3 spans 14 amino acids.

The CDR3, as DNA: TGCGCCAGCAGACCGACAGGGAATGGCTACACCTTC. This sequence encodes CASRPTGNGYTF. This sequence joins TRBV5-1 and TRBJ1-2, with TRBD1 matching over 7 bases. The V gene end was trimmed by 5 bases and the J gene end by 6 bases; junction bases not matched to a gene: 4. Germline lookup yields CDR1 SGHRS and CDR2 YFSETQ. The CDR3 consists of 12 residues.